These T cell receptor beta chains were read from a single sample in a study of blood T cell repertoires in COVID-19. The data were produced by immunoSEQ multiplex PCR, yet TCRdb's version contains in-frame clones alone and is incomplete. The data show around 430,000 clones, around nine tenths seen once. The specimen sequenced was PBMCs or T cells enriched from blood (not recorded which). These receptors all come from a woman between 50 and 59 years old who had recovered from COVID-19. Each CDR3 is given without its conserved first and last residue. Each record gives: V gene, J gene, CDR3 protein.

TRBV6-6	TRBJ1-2	ASSDRGSYGYT
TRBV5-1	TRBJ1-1	ASSLRGHSNTEAF
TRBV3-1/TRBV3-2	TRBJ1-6	ASSPRAAYSPLH
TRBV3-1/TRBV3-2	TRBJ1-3	ASSQVRGSGNTIY
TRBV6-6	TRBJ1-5	ASSHTGTAYYLQPQH
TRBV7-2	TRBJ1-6	ASSVTGGYNSPLH
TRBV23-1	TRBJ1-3	ASSQYPGLTDTIY
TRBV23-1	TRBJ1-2	ASSPGQDRFSYT
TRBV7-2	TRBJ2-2	ASSATSGGWGGELF
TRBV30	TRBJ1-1	AWSDGGWGEAF
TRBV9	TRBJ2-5	ASSPRTSGGGETQY
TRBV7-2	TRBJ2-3	ASSRLSAADTQY
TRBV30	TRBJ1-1	AWSTGAGGYTEAF
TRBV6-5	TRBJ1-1	ASKRGQGETEAF
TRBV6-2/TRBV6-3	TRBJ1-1	ASSINTEAF
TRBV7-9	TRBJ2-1	ASSPLWGDSLYNEQF
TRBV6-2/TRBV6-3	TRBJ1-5	ASSSDRGGLFEQPQH
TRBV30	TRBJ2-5	AWSLGLAGGGETQY
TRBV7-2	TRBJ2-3	ASSLAIYRGGQLRRDTQY
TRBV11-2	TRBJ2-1	ASSLAHLAGSYNEQF
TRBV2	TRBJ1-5	ASSEDRGNQPQH
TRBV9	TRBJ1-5	ASSGGTGGQPQH
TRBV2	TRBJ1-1	ASSQEAGTGTEAF
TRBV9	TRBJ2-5	ASSVDPGETQY
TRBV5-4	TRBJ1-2	ASHGMTEDYGYT
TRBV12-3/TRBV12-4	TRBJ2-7	ASSLGPGKEQY
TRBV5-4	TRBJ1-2	ASSNKTKLYGYT
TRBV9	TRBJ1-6	ASSVEMENSPLH
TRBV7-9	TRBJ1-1	ASSLGSRIKNTEAF
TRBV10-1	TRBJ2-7	ASIRAGRSYEQY
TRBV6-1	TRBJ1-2	ASSEAVTNYGYT
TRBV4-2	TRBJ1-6	ASSQDESSPLH
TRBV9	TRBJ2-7	ASSVGRGAYEQY
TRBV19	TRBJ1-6	ASSKRGGEYSPLH
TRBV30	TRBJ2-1	AWRLGNEQF
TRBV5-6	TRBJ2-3	ASSWELASTDTQY
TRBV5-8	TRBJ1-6	ASSRTTGGDSPLH
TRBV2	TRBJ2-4	ASSEQESWRNIQY
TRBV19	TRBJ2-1	ASSSGGGSYNEQF
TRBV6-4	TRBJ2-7	ASKMGQAVHEQY
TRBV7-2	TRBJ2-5	ATQSGAGLETQY
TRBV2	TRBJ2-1	ASSARDRGFNEQF
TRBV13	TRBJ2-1	ASSPREAYNEQF
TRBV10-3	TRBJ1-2	AISPAGQGIMPYGYT
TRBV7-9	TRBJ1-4	ATNGRGTNEKLF
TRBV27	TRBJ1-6	ASSNGQGSSPLH
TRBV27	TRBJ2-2	ASGQGQSLTGELF
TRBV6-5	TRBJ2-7	ASISGAYEQY
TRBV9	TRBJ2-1	ASSVEGGGYNEQF
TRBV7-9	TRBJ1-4	ASSPSGDGRKLF
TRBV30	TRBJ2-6	AWSVRAPSGANVLT
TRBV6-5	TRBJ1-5	ASSSPAGRSNQPQH
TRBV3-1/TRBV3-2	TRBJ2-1	ASSRASGGLYNEQF
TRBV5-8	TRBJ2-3	ASSTPGTSGLRRADTQY